This entry is about one T cell receptor beta chain. Seattle participants joined during active infection and were tracked over time. The CDR3 runs 14 residues. Germline V CDR1 and CDR2: SNHLY, FYNNEI. Trimming cost V 5 bases and J 3 bases; bases outside gene matches: 4. The data originate from a study of blood T cell repertoires in COVID-19. Overall study context: Samples taken during acute and convalescent COVID-19 were collected in the United States, Italy and Spain.

Sequencing was performed with immunoSEQ multiplex PCR; in TCRdb, only in-frame clones are kept and a portion is missing. The repertoire includes under 350,000 clones, 90% of them detected once, and 6.5% to 8% sits in the top ten. This chain connects TRBV2 to TRBJ2-1; TRBD2 matches 7 bases. The receptor was isolated from a woman aged 25 to 39 with COVID-19, enrolled during active disease. Sequenced material: peripheral blood. The CDR3 sequence: CASSYGLVYNEQFF. The CDR3 DNA is TGTGCCAGCAGTTATGGACTAGTCTACAATGAGCAGTTCTTC.